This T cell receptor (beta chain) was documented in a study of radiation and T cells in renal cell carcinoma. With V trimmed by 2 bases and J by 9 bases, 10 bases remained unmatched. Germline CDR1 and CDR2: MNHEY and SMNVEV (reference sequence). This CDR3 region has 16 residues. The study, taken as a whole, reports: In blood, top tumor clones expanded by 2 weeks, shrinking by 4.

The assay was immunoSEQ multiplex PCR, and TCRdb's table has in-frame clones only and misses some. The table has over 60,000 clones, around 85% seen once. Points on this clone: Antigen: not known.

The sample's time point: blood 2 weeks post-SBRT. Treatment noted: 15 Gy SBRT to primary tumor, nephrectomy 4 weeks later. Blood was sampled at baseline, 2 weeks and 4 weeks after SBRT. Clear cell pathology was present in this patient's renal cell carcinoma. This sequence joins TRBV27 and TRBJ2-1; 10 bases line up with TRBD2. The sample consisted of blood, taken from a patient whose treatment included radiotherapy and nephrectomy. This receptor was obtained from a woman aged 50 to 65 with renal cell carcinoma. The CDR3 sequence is CASSLVYTSGIGEQFF. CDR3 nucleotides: TGTGCCAGCAGTTTAGTTTATACTAGCGGGATTGGTGAGCAGTTCTTC.